These 21 T cell receptor beta chains were all obtained from the same sample, sequenced in a study of naive and memory T cell subsets. Both TRBC1 and TRBC2 were covered by a beta constant-region primer of two equimolar oligonucleotides. Ligated cDNA was amplified by four rounds of PCR with nested alpha and beta constant-region primers and SP2. One entry per CDR3 protein results from TCRdb running MiXCR on the UMI-ligation and nested PCR reads. The data hold 98,000 or so distinct CDR3 sequences, with over 9% observed a single time. These receptors lack a known antigen. Notes on the study in general: Possibly reflecting memory cells re-expressing CD45RA, a few larger clonotypes occurred in naive repertoires, especially CD8.

The sample was naive CD4+ T cells from blood. The receptor source for this set is a human donor in good health.

This clonotype was observed at least ten times. DNA for the CDR3: TGCGCCAGCAGCCAAGGGCAGGGAAGCTCCTACGAGCAGTACTTC. Translating gives CASSQGQGSSYEQYF. The V call is TRBV4-3, the J call TRBJ2-7, with a tentative D call TRBD1 (5 bases). Germline lookup yields CDR1 LGHNA and CDR2 YSLEER. The CDR3 spans 15 residues. V shed 1 base and J shed 0 bases, with 10 bases lying between them.

This clonotype showed up just a few times. The chain links TRBV5-1 to TRBJ2-1; 7 bases map to TRBD2. The CDR3 is made up of 15 amino acids. With V trimmed by 4 bases and J by 9 bases, 13 bases remained unmatched. Germline CDR1 SGHRS, CDR2 YFSETQ. CDR3 region: CASSLPRGVEGEQFF. The CDR3 DNA follows: TGCGCCAGCAGCCTACCTCGGGGGGTCGAAGGTGAGCAGTTCTTC.

This clonotype was picked up a small number of times. This chain links TRBV2 with TRBJ2-2; D is unresolved. Trimming took off 3 bases at V and 7 bases at J, with 9 bases between the two ends. Germline loops: CDR1 SNHLY, CDR2 FYNNEI. This CDR3 comprises 13 residues. The CDR3 loop is CASSERLNGELFF. As DNA, the CDR3 is TGTGCCAGCAGTGAGAGACTGAACGGGGAGCTGTTTTTT.

This clonotype was recorded a few times. This sequence joins TRBV6-2 or TRBV6-3 and TRBJ1-5; D is possibly TRBD1 (5 bases). The CDR3 extends over 15 amino acids. Per the germline V gene, CDR1 is MNHEY and CDR2 is SVGEGT. Trimming took 6 bases from V and 6 from J, leaving 18 bases between them. The CDR3 reads CASRPPGPGFQPQHF. The CDR3 nucleotides are TGTGCCAGCAGGCCCCCGGGCCCAGGGTTTCAGCCCCAGCATTTT.

This clonotype appeared a few times. The chain uses TRBV28 and TRBJ2-3; D possibly corresponds to TRBD2 (6 bases). V was trimmed by 7 bases and J by 6 bases, leaving 14 bases between them. The CDR3 is made up of 13 amino acids. CDR1 is MDHEN and CDR2 is SYDVKM in the germline V gene. The CDR3 DNA reads as TGTGCCAGCAAGATCCAGCGGGCGGATACGCAGTATTTT. Translated, it gives CASKIQRADTQYF.

This chain links TRBV7-9 with TRBJ2-7; 7 bases match TRBD2. The V and J ends lost 1 base and 7 bases, in that order; junction bases with no gene match: 13. From germline, CDR1 is SEHNR and CDR2 FQNEAQ (reference sequence). The CDR3 covers 16 residues. The DNA for the CDR3 is TGTGCCAGCAGCTTAGAAGGCACCGGGAGGAGGGGTGAGCAGTACTTC. Encoded protein: CASSLEGTGRRGEQYF.

This clonotype was counted ten times or more. V is TRBV2 and J is TRBJ2-3, with D perhaps TRBD2 (6 bases). Germline V gene data show CDR1 as SNHLY and CDR2 as FYNNEI. Trimming removed 6 bases at V and 0 bases at J, with 13 bases between. The CDR3 has 15 residues. The DNA of the CDR3 is TGTGCCAGCAGCCAACGGGACTTAAGCACAGATACGCAGTATTTT. Amino acids: CASSQRDLSTDTQYF. The variable domain in full, with the rest retrieved from reference TRBV2 and TRBJ2-3, is EPEVTQTPSHQVTQMGQEVILRCVPISNHLYFYWYRQILGQKVEFLVSFYNNEISEKSEIFDDQFSVERPDGSNFTLKIRSTKLEDSAMYFCASSQRDLSTDTQYFGPGTRLTVL.

This clonotype showed up just a few times. The chain combines TRBV7-2 with TRBJ1-6; no clear D. V was pared by 1 base and J by 10 bases, with 14 bases between. Per germline, CDR1 SGHTA and CDR2 FQGNSA. The CDR3 is 15 residues long. The CDR3 coding sequence is TGTGCCAGCAGCTTAGAGGGCATGGGGATCTCACCCCTCCACTTT. It codes for CASSLEGMGISPLHF.

This clonotype came up many times. The chain couples TRBV19 to TRBJ2-7; D call uncertain. This CDR3 has 12 amino acids. Germline V gives CDR1 LNHDA, CDR2 SQIVND (reference sequence). V dropped 7 bases and J dropped 2 bases, with 9 bases sitting between them. CDR3 nucleotide sequence: TGTGCCAGTACCAGTAAAGCCTACGAGCAGTACTTC. It encodes CASTSKAYEQYF.

The V gene is TRBV7-8, the J gene TRBJ1-1; D is unresolved. The V end lost 4 bases, the J end lost 0 bases, and 18 bases lay between the germline ends. In germline, CDR1 is SGHVS, CDR2 FQNEAQ. There are 17 residues in the CDR3. CDR3 DNA sequence: TGTGCCAGCAGCTCGTCCCCGACGGCAGCCTTGAACACTGAAGCTTTCTTT. Translated: CASSSSPTAALNTEAFF.

The chain recombines TRBV29-1 with TRBJ1-4, with D hard to call. V gave up 4 bases and J gave up 5 bases, with 11 bases separating them. CDR3 length: 13 amino acids. The V gene's germline CDR1 is SQVTM and CDR2 ANQGSEA. CDR3 amino acids: CSVAWSPNEKLFF. The CDR3 coding sequence is TGCAGCGTTGCATGGAGCCCGAATGAAAAACTGTTTTTT.

The chain uses TRBV6-1 and TRBJ2-7, with D perhaps being TRBD1 or TRBD2 (6 bases each). Germline V gene lookup returns CDR1 MNHNS and CDR2 SASEGT. This CDR3 has 15 amino acids. Between the trimmed V and J ends, which lost 11 bases and 5 bases, there was a span of 25 bases. CDR3 bases: TGTGCCGCTCAACGGGGGCGACAGGCTAATAACGAGCAGTACTTC. Its protein product is CAAQRGRQANNEQYF.

The sample holds many counts of this clonotype. The CDR3 is CASSPPSRGGNNQPQHF. The DNA for the CDR3 is TGTGCCAGCTCACCACCAAGCAGGGGTGGCAACAATCAGCCCCAGCATTTT. This chain joins TRBV18 and TRBJ1-5, with a possible D match to TRBD1 (6 bases). This CDR3 is 17 amino acids long. Trimming removed 0 bases at V and 3 bases at J, with 15 bases between. Per germline, CDR1 KGHSH and CDR2 LQKENI.

This clonotype occurred many times. The V and J genes are TRBV11-2 and TRBJ2-5; D may be TRBD2 (7 bases). Germline values: CDR1 SGHAT, CDR2 FQNNGV. V lost 5 bases, J lost 3 bases, and 19 bases lay in between. This CDR3 contains 16 residues. CDR3: CASSQRGRALKETQYF. The CDR3, as DNA: TGTGCCAGCAGCCAGAGGGGGAGGGCACTAAAAGAGACCCAGTACTTC. Full variable domain (remainder filled in from reference TRBV11-2 and TRBJ2-5): EAGVAQSPRYKIIEKRQSVAFWCNPISGHATLYWYQQILGQGPKLLIQFQNNGVVDDSQLPKDRFSAERLKGVDSTLKIQPAKLEDSAVYLCASSQRGRALKETQYFGPGTRLLVL.

The chain employs TRBV9 and TRBJ2-5, with 11 bases aligning to TRBD2. Germline V gene lookup returns CDR1 SGDLS and CDR2 YYNGEE. This CDR3 region has 16 residues. The junction had 7 bases not matched to a gene; V was cut back by 2 bases and J by 4 bases. The CDR3 DNA reads as TGTGCCAGCAGCGTGGGTGCTAGCGGGAGGATAGAGACCCAGTACTTC. It encodes CASSVGASGRIETQYF.

This clonotype was detected only once. This chain joins TRBV11-3 and TRBJ1-1; D gene uncertain. Trimming left V 5 bases short and J 1 base short, with 14 bases between. This CDR3 has 15 amino acids. In germline, CDR1 is SGHNT, CDR2 YENEEA. The CDR3 nucleotides read TGTGCCAGCAGCCCAAGCGGGTTAACGAACACTGAAGCTTTCTTT. The encoded protein is CASSPSGLTNTEAFF.

The chain employs TRBV10-3 and TRBJ2-3; D gene unclear. This CDR3 region has 12 residues. The germline V gene has CDR1 ENHRY and CDR2 SYGVKD. Trimming pared 8 bases from V and 0 bases from J, leaving 6 bases between. The CDR3 DNA is TGTGCCATCTCGCCCAGCACAGATACGCAGTATTTT. The encoded protein is CAISPSTDTQYF.

The V gene is TRBV12-3 or TRBV12-4, the J gene TRBJ2-2; TRBD2 aligns across 8 bases. The CDR3 contains 16 residues. The V and J ends lost 5 bases and 4 bases, in that order; junction bases with no gene match: 9. The CDR3 reads CASSNPGGKGTGELFF. The CDR3 DNA sequence: TGTGCCAGCAGTAATCCGGGGGGGAAGGGCACCGGGGAGCTGTTTTTT.

V and J are TRBV11-2 and TRBJ2-7; no clear D gene. Germline CDR1 and CDR2: SGHAT and FQNNGV. Trimming took 3 bases from V and 6 from J, leaving 15 bases between them. This CDR3 contains 14 residues. The CDR3 region is CASSFSYGELEQYF. The CDR3 DNA is TGTGCCAGCAGCTTCTCGTATGGCGAGCTCGAGCAGTACTTC.

This clonotype was seen many times. The chain joins TRBV29-1 to TRBJ2-1; 8 nucleotides line up with TRBD1. The V gene's germline CDR1 is SQVTM and CDR2 ANQGSEA. This CDR3 spans 14 amino acids. After removal of 6 bases from V and 7 bases from J, the junction contained 11 bases not matched to a gene. The DNA for the CDR3 is TGCAGCGTCGATCCGGGACAGGTGTCGAATGAGCAGTTCTTC. Residues: CSVDPGQVSNEQFF.

V gene TRBV24-1 combines with J gene TRBJ2-7; tentatively, D is TRBD1 (6 bases). The CDR3 is 14 residues long. Per germline, CDR1 KGHDR and CDR2 SFDVKD. V lost 7 bases and J 6 bases, leaving 18 bases between the germline ends. CDR3 loop: CATSSRQVGGEQYF. The DNA for the CDR3 is TGTGCCACCAGCTCACGACAGGTCGGCGGCGAGCAGTACTTC.